The 6 T cell receptor beta chains below come from one sample, sequenced in a study of T cells in women clearing cervical HPV infection (dated by TCRdb to the late 2010s). Library generation was performed with the immunoSEQ multiplex PCR assay. TCRdb took this table from immuneACCESS and kept in-frame rearrangements with V and J called. Such tables lack part of the clones; where checked against another copy, unresolved V genes explain under half of the gap, and the rest is unexplained. The sample table gives some 40,000 clones. The ten most abundant clones make up around 4.7% of the sample. The sample taken for sequencing was blood buffy coat. Receptor source: a woman between 18 and 75 years old with a cervical HPV16 infection that either progressed to CIN3+ or cleared (not recorded which).

With regard to this clone: The CDR3 extends 3 residues past the end of the read, so its final part is completed from the germline J gene. The genes are TRBV6-4 and TRBJ1-6; D is unresolved. Germline CDR1 is MRHNA and CDR2 is SNTAGT. This CDR3 contains 13 residues. Trimming took off 3 bases at V and 8 bases at J, with 8 bases between the two ends. CDR3 residues: CASSEGRHSPLHF. The CDR3 DNA, read in part, is TGTGCCAGCAGTGAGGGCCGGCATTCACCC.

In regard to this clone: The read gets to within 3 residues of the CDR3 end, and the germline J gene fills in the rest. The V call is TRBV12-3 or TRBV12-4, the J call TRBJ2-5, with 8 bases matching TRBD2. The CDR3 consists of 16 residues. V lost 1 base, J lost 5 bases, and 9 bases stayed unmatched. The sequenced part of the CDR3 DNA is TGTGCCAGCAGTTTAGTCGTACGGGGGGGCAGGGAGACC. It translates to CASSLVVRGGRET. The entire CDR3 protein is CASSLVVRGGRETQYF.

Worth noting for this clone: The sequence runs out 3 residues before the end of the CDR3; the remainder is reconstructed from the germline J gene. The gene calls are TRBV11-3 and TRBJ1-4; the D gene is possibly TRBD1 (6 bases). This CDR3 region has 13 residues. V gave up 5 bases and J gave up 7 bases, with 11 bases separating them. The germline V gene encodes CDR1 SGHNT and CDR2 YENEEA. CDR3 residues: CASSRGGGEKLFF. CDR3 DNA (partial): TGTGCCAGCAGCAGGGGGGGCGGTGAAAAA.

To note about this clone: Coverage ceases 3 residues before the CDR3 finishes, and the germline J gene fills in the end. V gene TRBV19 combines with J gene TRBJ2-3, with a tentative D call TRBD1 (6 bases). Trimming removed 4 bases from V and 1 base from J, with 9 bases in between. CDR3 size: 14 residues. The germline CDR1 and CDR2 sequences are LNHDA and SQIVND (reference sequence). Partial CDR3 DNA: TGTGCCAGTAGTAAAAACAGGGGCACAGATACG. Its protein product is CASSKNRGTDT. From start to end, the CDR3 is CASSKNRGTDTQYF.

By frequency, this clone is medium-sized. The sequenced fragment ends 3 residues before the CDR3 boundary, so the rest is inferred from the germline J gene. V gene TRBV6-4 combines with J gene TRBJ2-5, with D perhaps matching TRBD1 (7 bases). This CDR3 has 15 residues. With 0 bases removed from V and 1 base from J, the gap between germline ends came to 9 bases. CDR1 MRHNA and CDR2 SNTAGT come from the germline V gene. The CDR3 DNA, read in part, is TGTGCCAGCAGTGACTCGCAGGGGGGCCAAGAGACC. Translation: CASSDSQGGQET. The CDR3 in its entirety is CASSDSQGGQETQYF.

A word on this clone: The CDR3 goes on 3 residues after the read ends, and that part is filled in from the germline J gene. The genes are TRBV20-1 and TRBJ2-5; 11 nucleotides match TRBD2. V lost 3 bases and J lost 7; bases outside the gene matches: 4. The germline V gene encodes CDR1 DFQATT and CDR2 SNEGSKA (reference sequence). The CDR3 consists of 13 residues. Partial CDR3 DNA: TGCAGTGCTAGCCCTACTAGCGGGGGGACC. This sequence encodes CSASPTSGGT. The whole CDR3 sequence is CSASPTSGGTQYF.